This TCR beta chain was retrieved from a study of OX40 agonist ivuxolimab in advanced cancers. Study at large: Partial responses occurred in three patients (one hepatocellular carcinoma, two cutaneous melanoma).

Comment on this clone: Antigen unknown.

Study-level findings and limits: Part of the nonresponder group also had normalized T-cell clonal expansion that was low.

Repertoires were generated with immunoSEQ multiplex PCR, while TCRdb's copy carries only in-frame clones and drops some. In the table there are roughly 100,000 clones, 70% to 90% of which are singletons. Germline lookup yields CDR1 KGHSH and CDR2 LQKENI. Trimming at V came to 5 bases and at J to 3 bases, leaving 6 bases not matched to a gene. This CDR3 region has 15 residues. This clonotype was obtained from an adult with an advanced solid tumor such as melanoma, head and neck, liver or kidney cancer. Sequenced material: CD4+ or CD8+ T cells sorted from blood, taken in a trial of the OX40 agonist ivuxolimab. The chain uses TRBV18 and TRBJ2-3; the match to TRBD2 covers 9 bases. CDR3 protein: CASSDKAGGTDTQYF. The DNA of the CDR3 is TGTGCCAGCTCAGACAAGGCGGGAGGGACAGATACGCAGTATTTT.